One and the same sample provided the 29 T cell receptor beta chains below, sequenced in a study of blood T cell repertoires in COVID-19. The data were produced by immunoSEQ multiplex PCR, yet TCRdb's version contains in-frame clones alone and is incomplete. This table has approximately 300,000 clones, roughly 83% appearing once. Sequences were obtained from peripheral blood. These receptors were collected from a woman aged 50 to 60 with acute or convalescent COVID-19.

The chain carries TRBV29-1 and TRBJ2-7, with 8 bases lining up with TRBD2. CDR1 is SQVTM and CDR2 is ANQGSEA in the germline V gene. J lost 0 bases, V lost 3 bases, and 4 bases had no gene match. CDR3 length: 14 amino acids. The CDR3 reads CSVEGLDSSYEQYF. The CDR3 DNA follows: TGCAGCGTTGAGGGACTAGACAGCTCCTACGAGCAGTACTTC.

The chain has TRBV19 and TRBJ1-5, with TRBD1 matching 9 bases. The length of the CDR3 is 15 residues. From germline, CDR1 is LNHDA and CDR2 SQIVND (reference sequence). V was pared by 5 bases and J by 6 bases, with 8 bases of the junction left unmatched. The CDR3 DNA reads TGTGCCAGTAGTTCCGACAGGGGGGGAAGTCAGCCCCAGCATTTT. This sequence encodes CASSSDRGGSQPQHF. The full variable domain, with the rest looked up from reference TRBV19 and TRBJ1-5, is DGGITQSPKYLFRKEGQNVTLSCEQNLNHDAMYWYRQDPGQGLRLIYYSQIVNDFQKGDIAEGYSVSREKKESFPLTVTSAQKNPTAFYLCASSSDRGGSQPQHFGDGTRLSIL.

This chain connects TRBV29-1 to TRBJ2-7; 8 bases are a match to TRBD2. V was clipped by 1 base and J by 2 bases; unmatched bases: 7. Germline V gene lookup returns CDR1 SQVTM and CDR2 ANQGSEA. CDR3 length equals 15 residues. The CDR3 region is CSVEGISGGPYEQYF. The CDR3 coding sequence is TGCAGCGTTGAAGGCATCAGCGGGGGTCCCTACGAGCAGTACTTC.

This rearrangement joins TRBV19 to TRBJ1-2; D is possibly TRBD1 (6 bases). The CDR3 is 13 amino acids. With 3 bases removed from V and 7 bases from J, the gap between germline ends came to 12 bases. Germline CDR1 LNHDA, CDR2 SQIVND (reference sequence). The CDR3 loop reads CASSIGGAGGYTF. DNA of the CDR3: TGTGCCAGTAGTATTGGGGGCGCTGGTGGCTACACCTTC.

The rearrangement uses TRBV28 and TRBJ1-4; a weak D match, TRBD1 (5 bases). The V gene lost 4 bases and the J gene lost 8 bases, with 20 bases spanning the gap. Germline V gives CDR1 MDHEN, CDR2 SYDVKM. CDR3 length: 16 residues. The CDR3 coding sequence is TGTGCCAGCAGTTCCCCCGGGGGAGGATTTGGGGAAAAACTGTTTTTT. The encoded protein is CASSSPGGGFGEKLFF. Full variable domain (missing parts from reference TRBV28 and TRBJ1-4): DVKVTQSSRYLVKRTGEKVFLECVQDMDHENMFWYRQDPGLGLRLIYFSYDVKMKEKGDIPEGYSVSREKKERFSLILESASTNQTSMYLCASSSPGGGFGEKLFFGSGTQLSVL.

The rearrangement links TRBV6-5 to TRBJ2-7; D possibly corresponds to TRBD1 (6 bases). Trimming removed 2 bases from V and 6 bases from J, with 11 bases in between. Germline CDR1 reads MNHEY; CDR2 reads SVGAGI. The CDR3 covers 13 residues. CDR3 sequence (DNA): TGTGCCAGCAGTTACCGACAGGCGGGCGAGCAGTACTTC. Protein: CASSYRQAGEQYF.

The chain employs TRBV7-2 and TRBJ2-3, with 11 positions matching TRBD2. Germline CDR1 SGHTA, CDR2 FQGNSA. V lost 5 bases, J lost 4 bases, and 5 bases stayed unmatched. The CDR3 extends over 15 amino acids. The CDR3 loop reads CASSPTSGSSDTQYF. In nucleotides, the CDR3 is TGTGCCAGCAGCCCAACTAGCGGGAGCTCAGATACGCAGTATTTT.

This clone turned up a few times. V gene TRBV7-2 combines with J gene TRBJ1-3, with TRBD1 matching 7 bases. This CDR3 has 16 residues. Germline V gene sequence: CDR1 SGHTA, CDR2 FQGNSA. After removal of 5 bases from V and 4 bases from J, the junction contained 11 bases not matched to a gene. CDR3 sequence: CASSGTARAFGNTIYF. The CDR3, as DNA: TGTGCCAGCAGCGGGACAGCTAGGGCATTCGGAAACACCATATATTTT.

V is TRBV5-1 and J is TRBJ2-1; D is perhaps TRBD1 (5 bases). V was cut by 1 base and J by 10 bases, with 15 bases left in between. The CDR3 loop spans 14 amino acids. CDR1 and CDR2 (germline): SGHRS, YFSETQ. The CDR3 DNA is TGCGCCAGCAGCTTGAACCCCAGGGTGGGCGAGCAGTTCTTC. Translating it yields CASSLNPRVGEQFF.

The V call is TRBV6-5, the J call TRBJ1-2; D may be TRBD1 (6 bases). The germline CDR1 and CDR2 sequences are MNHEY and SVGAGI. This CDR3 comprises 13 residues. The V end was cut by 4 bases, the J end by 8 bases, with 14 bases between. The CDR3 nucleotides read TGTGCCAGCAGTTGGGGTTCAGGGGCAGGCTACACCTTC. It yields the protein CASSWGSGAGYTF.

CDR3 residues: CATPGYTGELFF. As DNA, the CDR3 is TGTGCCACTCCGGGATACACCGGGGAGCTGTTTTTT. The chain employs TRBV28 and TRBJ2-2; D might be TRBD2 (5 bases). The V gene's germline CDR1 is MDHEN and CDR2 SYDVKM. This CDR3 comprises 12 residues. V was shortened by 10 bases and J by 3 bases, with 9 bases between the two germline ends.

This chain links TRBV5-1 with TRBJ1-1; tentative D call: TRBD1 (6 bases). This CDR3 contains 15 residues. From germline, CDR1 is SGHRS and CDR2 YFSETQ. V lost 3 bases to trimming and J lost 0 bases, with 12 bases between them. CDR3 residues: CASSSSRQVNTEAFF. In nucleotides, the CDR3 is TGCGCCAGCAGCTCCTCTCGACAGGTGAACACTGAAGCTTTCTTT.

J is TRBJ2-3 and V is TRBV9; 14 bases are shared with TRBD2. The CDR3 has 21 amino acids. Looked up from germline, CDR1 is SGDLS and CDR2 is YYNGEE. V was pared by 0 bases and J by 4 bases, with 16 bases of the junction left unmatched. DNA for the CDR3: TGTGCCAGCAGCGTAGGGGCGGGGCTCGGGACTAGCGGGAGAGGTGCAGATACGCAGTATTTT. It is translated as CASSVGAGLGTSGRGADTQYF.

The chain has TRBV9 and TRBJ1-1; 7 nucleotides agree with TRBD1. The CDR3 consists of 16 residues. Germline trimming cut 6 bases from V and 3 bases from J; bases unmatched to any gene: 14. The germline gives CDR1 SGDLS, CDR2 YYNGEE. Here the CDR3 DNA reads TGTGCCAGCAACAATCCTAGGGGGCGCTGGGACACTGAAGCTTTCTTT. It yields the protein CASNNPRGRWDTEAFF. Full variable domain (rest looked up from reference TRBV9 and TRBJ1-1): DSGVTQTPKHLITATGQRVTLRCSPRSGDLSVYWYQQSLDQGLQFLIQYYNGEERAKGNILERFSAQQFPDLHSELNLSSLELGDSALYFCASNNPRGRWDTEAFFGQGTRLTVV.

The V call is TRBV5-5, the J call TRBJ2-3, with TRBD1 matching over 7 bases. The CDR3 runs to 15 residues. Trimming cost V 4 bases and J 3 bases; bases outside gene matches: 8. Germline-derived CDR1 and CDR2 are SGHKS and YYEKEE (reference sequence). The CDR3 sequence is CASSPDRVGTDTQYF. The CDR3 coding sequence is TGTGCCAGCAGCCCCGACAGGGTGGGGACAGATACGCAGTATTTT.

This sequence joins TRBV28 and TRBJ2-7; D remains ambiguous. CDR1 is MDHEN, CDR2 SYDVKM, per germline. The CDR3 spans 16 residues. V lost 3 bases and J lost 0, with 15 bases in between. The CDR3 loop is CASSFSPLVRSYEQYF. The CDR3 nucleotides read TGTGCCAGCAGTTTTTCCCCGCTAGTCCGCTCCTACGAGCAGTACTTC.

This clone was observed a few times. The V and J genes are TRBV24-1 and TRBJ2-5; 7 nucleotides match TRBD2. There are 15 residues in the CDR3. Trimming at V came to 2 bases and at J to 3 bases, leaving 5 bases not matched to a gene. CDR1 and CDR2 (germline): KGHDR, SFDVKD. The CDR3 nucleotides read TGTGCCACCAGTGATTGGGGGGGAGTGAAAGAGACCCAGTACTTC. Its protein product is CATSDWGGVKETQYF.

The chain uses TRBV5-1 and TRBJ1-4; the match to TRBD1 covers 10 bases. CDR3 size: 17 residues. V lost 0 bases and J lost 3; bases outside the gene matches: 5. Germline V CDR1 and CDR2: SGHRS, YFSETQ. The CDR3 is CASSLETGGSANEKLFF. CDR3 bases: TGCGCCAGCAGCTTGGAGACAGGGGGCAGCGCTAATGAAAAACTGTTTTTT.

The chain carries TRBV29-1 and TRBJ2-7, with 9 bases that match TRBD2. Germline V gene lookup returns CDR1 SQVTM and CDR2 ANQGSEA. J was trimmed by 6 bases and V by 4 bases; bases with no gene match: 10. The CDR3 contains 14 residues. CDR3 residues: CSVGFSGSSLEQYF. The DNA of the CDR3 is TGCAGCGTTGGGTTTAGCGGGAGCTCCCTCGAGCAGTACTTC.

J is TRBJ1-1 and V is TRBV28; no reliable D call. The V end was cut by 6 bases, the J end by 0 bases, with 11 bases between. The CDR3 is made up of 14 amino acids. CDR1 is MDHEN, CDR2 SYDVKM, per germline. CDR3 amino acids: CASRRELMNTEAFF. The CDR3 bases are TGTGCCAGCAGGAGGGAACTAATGAACACTGAAGCTTTCTTT.

The V and J genes are TRBV24-1 and TRBJ2-1, with D maybe TRBD2 (6 bases). The CDR3 covers 16 residues. Looked up from germline, CDR1 is KGHDR and CDR2 is SFDVKD. The germline V and J ends were trimmed by 4 bases and 2 bases, with 14 bases remaining between them. CDR3 in amino acids: CATSDARGVTYNEQFF. DNA of the CDR3: TGTGCCACCAGTGACGCCCGCGGGGTAACCTACAATGAGCAGTTCTTC.

The chain's CDR3 is CASSQRDSYNEQFF. For the CDR3, the DNA is TGTGCCAGCAGCCAGCGGGACTCCTACAATGAGCAGTTCTTC. The V and J genes are TRBV16 and TRBJ2-1; maybe TRBD2 (6 bases). The length of the CDR3 is 14 residues. The ends were cut back, 3 bases at V and 0 bases at J, with 6 bases in the middle. Germline CDR1 reads KGHSY; CDR2 reads FQNENV. The full variable domain, with the rest looked up from reference TRBV16 and TRBJ2-1, is GEEVAQTPKHLVRGEGQKAKLYCAPIKGHSYVFWYQQVLKNEFKFLISFQNENVFDETGMPKERFSAKCLPNSPCSLEIQATKLEDSAVYFCASSQRDSYNEQFFGPGTRLTVL.

V is TRBV5-1 and J is TRBJ2-2, with a tentative D call TRBD1 (5 bases). The length of the CDR3 is 15 residues. The germline V and J ends were trimmed by 4 bases and 7 bases, with 17 bases remaining between them. Looked up from germline, CDR1 is SGHRS and CDR2 is YFSETQ. The CDR3 loop reads CASSMVAVRGGELFF. The CDR3 region has the DNA TGCGCCAGCAGCATGGTCGCTGTAAGGGGCGGGGAGCTGTTTTTT. Together with reference TRBV5-1 and TRBJ2-2, the CDR3 gives the full variable domain: KAGVTQTPRYLIKTRGQQVTLSCSPISGHRSVSWYQQTPGQGLQFLFEYFSETQRNKGNFPGRFSGRQFSNSRSEMNVSTLELGDSALYLCASSMVAVRGGELFFGEGSRLTVL.

This chain joins TRBV2 and TRBJ2-2; D possibly corresponds to TRBD1 (5 bases). The V end lost 4 bases, the J end lost 3 bases, and 9 bases lay between the germline ends. CDR1 is SNHLY, CDR2 FYNNEI, per germline. The CDR3 extends over 14 amino acids. The CDR3 here is CASSVGRDTGELFF. The CDR3, as DNA: TGTGCCAGCAGTGTGGGCAGGGACACCGGGGAGCTGTTTTTT.

This chain joins TRBV14 and TRBJ2-1, with 10 bases lining up with TRBD2. The germline V gene has CDR1 SGHDN and CDR2 FVKESK. There are 18 residues in the CDR3. The trim removed 0 bases at V and 9 bases at J, leaving 14 bases unmatched. The CDR3: CASSQDVELAGGPSEQFF. DNA of the CDR3: TGTGCCAGCAGCCAAGATGTCGAATTAGCGGGAGGCCCTAGTGAGCAGTTCTTC.

The chain is built from TRBV6-6 and TRBJ2-1; D possibly corresponds to TRBD1 (6 bases). V was clipped by 5 bases and J by 2 bases, with 16 bases between them. This CDR3 contains 16 residues. Germline V gene lookup returns CDR1 MNHNY and CDR2 SVGAGI (reference sequence). The CDR3 reads CASSPSRDTPYNEQFF. In DNA, the CDR3 is TGTGCCAGCAGTCCTTCCCGGGACACCCCCTACAATGAGCAGTTCTTC.

This sequence joins TRBV4-1 and TRBJ2-1; 11 nucleotides match TRBD2. The CDR3 consists of 17 residues. Looked up from germline, CDR1 is MGHRA and CDR2 is YSYEKL. After removal of 0 bases from V and 1 base from J, the junction contained 2 bases not matched to a gene. CDR3 nucleotide sequence: TGCGCCAGCAGCCAAGAGACTAGCGGGACGTCCTACAATGAGCAGTTCTTC. It codes for CASSQETSGTSYNEQFF.

This clone came up a few times. V is TRBV2 and J is TRBJ1-4; 7 bases line up with TRBD1. Trimming at V came to 7 bases and at J to 8 bases, leaving 7 bases not matched to a gene. CDR1 is SNHLY and CDR2 is FYNNEI in the germline V gene. The CDR3 length is 13 residues. The CDR3, as DNA: TGTGCCAGCAATAGACAGGGAGACGAAAAACTGTTTTTT. This encodes CASNRQGDEKLFF. Complete variable domain (other parts from reference TRBV2 and TRBJ1-4): EPEVTQTPSHQVTQMGQEVILRCVPISNHLYFYWYRQILGQKVEFLVSFYNNEISEKSEIFDDQFSVERPDGSNFTLKIRSTKLEDSAMYFCASNRQGDEKLFFGSGTQLSVL.

The CDR3 is CASSGGREIDTQYF. CDR3 coding DNA: TGTGCCAGCAGCGGGGGGCGGGAGATAGATACGCAGTATTTT. The chain links TRBV6-4 to TRBJ2-3, with D possibly matching TRBD2 (7 bases). Germline V gives CDR1 MRHNA, CDR2 SNTAGT. Trimming took off 6 bases at V and 5 bases at J, with 15 bases between the two ends. The CDR3 runs to 14 residues.